The 32 T cell receptor beta chains reported below all come from one sample, sequenced in a study of control samples from healthy donors and cancer patients. Profiling relied on immunoSEQ multiplex PCR, and the TCRdb table lists in-frame clones only, not all of them. The data hold some 130,000 clones, with around nine tenths observed a single time. The sequencing input was blood. The receptors derive from a woman in her 30s in good health.

The V gene is TRBV18, the J gene TRBJ2-7; tentatively, D is TRBD2 (7 bases). The V and J ends lost 2 bases and 2 bases respectively, with 10 bases between them. Germline-derived CDR1 and CDR2 are KGHSH and LQKENI. This CDR3 is built from 14 residues. CDR3 coding DNA: TGTGCCAGCTCACCAGCGGGGGCGGCCTACGAGCAGTACTTC. Translation: CASSPAGAAYEQYF.

This chain uses TRBV21-1 with TRBJ2-5. TRBV21-1 is a pseudogene. The CDR3 runs 15 residues. CDR3 region: CASSKDEGGQETQYF. In DNA form, the CDR3 reads TGTGCCAGCAGCAAAGATGAGGGGGGCCAAGAGACCCAGTACTTC.

The V call is TRBV5-6, the J call TRBJ1-1; 11 bases are a match to TRBD1. Trimming removed 0 bases from V and 2 bases from J; junction bases left unmatched: 0. The CDR3 sequence is 15 residues long. Looked up from germline, CDR1 is SGHDT and CDR2 is YYEEEE. CDR3 region: CASSLGTGGNTEAFF. For the CDR3, the DNA is TGTGCCAGCAGCTTGGGGACAGGGGGCAACACTGAAGCTTTCTTT.

The CDR3 loop is CASSQLAGDETQYF. CDR3 nucleotide sequence: TGTGCCAGCAGCCAACTAGCGGGAGACGAGACCCAGTACTTC. This sequence joins TRBV3-1 (or the pseudogene TRBV3-2) and TRBJ2-5; 10 bases map to TRBD2. Unmatched junction bases numbered 2, after V lost 2 bases and J lost 5 bases. This CDR3 region has 14 residues. Germline V lookup: CDR1 LGHDT, CDR2 YNNKEL (reference sequence).

The chain has TRBV7-6 and TRBJ2-7, with 9 bases aligning to TRBD2. Trimming removed 5 bases from V and 5 bases from J; junction bases left unmatched: 13. Germline CDR1 and CDR2: SGHVS and FNYEAQ. The CDR3 covers 16 residues. The CDR3 protein is CASSPPGTSIGHEQYF. Here the CDR3 DNA reads TGTGCCAGCAGCCCGCCCGGGACTAGCATCGGGCACGAGCAGTACTTC.

The rearrangement links TRBV6-6 to TRBJ1-1; D not certain. This CDR3 region has 11 residues. V lost 7 bases to trimming and J lost 11 bases, with 14 bases between them. In germline, CDR1 is MNHNY, CDR2 SVGAGI (reference sequence). DNA of the CDR3: TGTGCCAGCACTAATAGGCGAGAGGCTTTCTTT. This gives the protein CASTNRREAFF.

J is TRBJ1-2 and V is TRBV29-1; D may be TRBD1 (5 bases). The germline V and J ends were trimmed by 7 bases and 0 bases, with 21 bases remaining between them. Germline assignment: CDR1 SQVTM and CDR2 ANQGSEA. The CDR3 consists of 16 residues. This CDR3 reads CSAETNVGASNYGYTF. As DNA, the CDR3 is TGCAGCGCCGAGACTAACGTCGGGGCATCTAACTATGGCTACACCTTC.

The genes are TRBV6-6 and TRBJ1-2; 10 positions agree with TRBD1. This CDR3 spans 17 amino acids. V shed 7 bases and J 0 bases; nucleotides not matched to a gene: 11. Per the germline V gene, CDR1 is MNHNY and CDR2 is SVGAGI (reference sequence). The CDR3 sequence is CASIRTGTGVANYGYTF. CDR3 DNA sequence: TGTGCCAGCATTCGCACCGGGACAGGGGTGGCTAACTATGGCTACACCTTC.

The chain employs TRBV30 and TRBJ2-2, with unresolved D. Trimming stripped 0 bases from V and 6 bases from J, with 14 bases between. The germline V gene encodes CDR1 GTSNPN and CDR2 SVGIG (reference sequence). This CDR3 region has 15 residues. CDR3 coding DNA: TGTGCCTGGAGTGTAAGGTCGGTCGCCCCCGGGGAGCTGTTTTTT. This encodes CAWSVRSVAPGELFF.

The table lists this clone with many counts. The gene calls are TRBV6-5 and TRBJ1-2; 8 bases are a match to TRBD1. Unmatched junction bases numbered 10, after V lost 6 bases and J lost 7 bases. The CDR3 runs 14 residues. CDR1 and CDR2 (germline): MNHEY, SVGAGI. The CDR3 nucleotides are TGTGCCAGCAGCTCCCTCAGGGGGCCAGGTGGCTACACCTTC. Its translation: CASSSLRGPGGYTF.

The chain couples TRBV19 to TRBJ1-3; unclear D gene. The ends were cut back, 4 bases at V and 0 bases at J, with 7 bases in the middle. Germline CDR1 is LNHDA and CDR2 is SQIVND (reference sequence). This CDR3 is 14 amino acids long. The CDR3 DNA follows: TGTGCCAGTAGTAAAGGTTCCTCTGGAAACACCATATATTTT. Its protein product is CASSKGSSGNTIYF.

The chain links TRBV3-1 (or the pseudogene TRBV3-2) to TRBJ2-1; no clear D. CDR1 is LGHDT, CDR2 YNNKEL, per germline (reference sequence). CDR3 size: 11 residues. With 4 bases removed from V and 6 bases from J, the gap between germline ends came to 4 bases. As DNA, the CDR3 is TGTGCCAGCAGCCTTGCCAATGAGCAGTTCTTC. Encoded protein: CASSLANEQFF.

J is TRBJ2-2 and V is TRBV19, with a possible D match to TRBD2 (5 bases). V was trimmed by 7 bases and J by 1 base, leaving 13 bases between them. The CDR3 contains 15 residues. From germline, CDR1 is LNHDA and CDR2 SQIVND (reference sequence). The CDR3 protein is CASNRENQNTGELFF. The CDR3 region has the DNA TGTGCCAGTAATAGGGAGAATCAGAACACCGGGGAGCTGTTTTTT.

This clone is a singleton in its sample. The rearrangement links TRBV28 to TRBJ2-1, with 9 bases identical to TRBD2. CDR3 size: 15 residues. Germline CDR1 MDHEN, CDR2 SYDVKM. Losses at the gene ends were 2 bases for V and 10 bases for J; bases not matched to a gene: 9. CDR3 loop: CASSLAGGPRGEQFF. The CDR3 DNA is TGTGCCAGCAGTTTAGCGGGAGGGCCGAGGGGAGAGCAGTTCTTC. Combining the CDR3 with reference TRBV28 and TRBJ2-1 gives the whole variable domain DVKVTQSSRYLVKRTGEKVFLECVQDMDHENMFWYRQDPGLGLRLIYFSYDVKMKEKGDIPEGYSVSREKKERFSLILESASTNQTSMYLCASSLAGGPRGEQFFGPGTRLTVL.

The V and J genes are TRBV21-1 and TRBJ1-3. TRBV21-1 is an annotated pseudogene. The length of the CDR3 is 20 residues. The CDR3 here is CASSKHLRDRRSISGNTIYF. CDR3 nucleotide sequence: TGTGCCAGCAGCAAACACCTCCGGGACCGACGGAGTATCTCTGGAAACACCATATATTTT.

The rearrangement joins TRBV28 to TRBJ1-5; D ambiguous. The CDR3 covers 15 residues. V shed 8 bases and J shed 2 bases, with 16 bases lying between them. The V gene's germline CDR1 is MDHEN and CDR2 SYDVKM. Written as DNA, the CDR3 is TGTGCCAGCGCCTCCCGGACGTGGGGCAATCAGCCCCAGCATTTT. Its translation: CASASRTWGNQPQHF.

V usage is TRBV19 and J usage is TRBJ1-2; no clear D gene. The CDR3 runs to 15 residues. The germline gives CDR1 LNHDA, CDR2 SQIVND (reference sequence). V lost 7 bases and J 2 bases, leaving 17 bases between the germline ends. This chain's CDR3 is CASTPKRTGNYGYTF. CDR3 coding DNA: TGTGCCAGTACTCCAAAACGGACCGGGAACTATGGCTACACCTTC. Using reference TRBV19 and TRBJ1-2 for the parts outside the CDR3, the full variable domain is DGGITQSPKYLFRKEGQNVTLSCEQNLNHDAMYWYRQDPGQGLRLIYYSQIVNDFQKGDIAEGYSVSREKKESFPLTVTSAQKNPTAFYLCASTPKRTGNYGYTFGSGTRLTVV.

The chain links TRBV12-5 to TRBJ1-1; D is undetermined. This CDR3 is 12 amino acids long. Germline lookup yields CDR1 LGHNT and CDR2 FRNRAP. V was trimmed by 3 bases and J by 4 bases, leaving 6 bases between them. The CDR3 nucleotides read TGTGCTAGTGGTTTTCTTGGCACTGAAGCTTTCTTT. Translating it yields CASGFLGTEAFF.

The chain links TRBV3-1 (or the pseudogene TRBV3-2) to TRBJ1-5; the D gene is possibly TRBD1 (6 bases). The length of the CDR3 is 16 residues. V was clipped by 4 bases and J by 6 bases, with 19 bases between them. Looked up from germline, CDR1 is LGHDT and CDR2 is YNNKEL (reference sequence). The CDR3, as DNA: TGTGCCAGCAGCCCCAACACAGGGAAATCTAGTCAGCCCCAGCATTTT. This encodes CASSPNTGKSSQPQHF.

There are a few counts of this clone. The V call is TRBV7-8, the J call TRBJ2-7; TRBD1 agrees at 9 bases. From germline, CDR1 is SGHVS and CDR2 FQNEAQ. V trimming: 5 bases; J trimming: 4 bases; junction bases outside the gene matches: 12. The length of the CDR3 is 16 residues. The CDR3 DNA reads TGTGCCAGCAGCAGAGCGGACAGGGGTTTGGCGTACGAGCAGTACTTC. Translated: CASSRADRGLAYEQYF.

V usage is TRBV19 and J usage is TRBJ2-3; TRBD2 aligns across 10 bases. The CDR3 has 16 residues. Trimming cost V 6 bases and J 3 bases; bases outside gene matches: 9. Germline-derived CDR1 and CDR2 are LNHDA and SQIVND (reference sequence). CDR3 DNA sequence: TGTGCCAGTAGAACGACTAGCGGGCCGGGGACAGATACGCAGTATTTT. It codes for CASRTTSGPGTDTQYF.

The J gene is TRBJ1-1, the V gene TRBV7-9; 7 nucleotides align to TRBD1. The V gene's germline CDR1 is SEHNR and CDR2 FQNEAQ (reference sequence). The length of the CDR3 is 15 residues. V shed 7 bases and J 3 bases; nucleotides not matched to a gene: 11. The DNA of the CDR3 is TGTGCCAGCACCCCCCTTGACAGGGCTGACACTGAAGCTTTCTTT. The encoded protein is CASTPLDRADTEAFF. Using reference TRBV7-9 and TRBJ1-1 for the parts outside the CDR3, the full variable domain is DTGVSQNPRHKITKRGQNVTFRCDPISEHNRLYWYRQTLGQGPEFLTYFQNEAQLEKSRLLSDRFSAERPKGSFSTLEIQRTEQGDSAMYLCASTPLDRADTEAFFGQGTRLTVV.

This clone has only a few counts. The chain carries TRBV6-5 and TRBJ2-1; D may match TRBD1 or TRBD2 (5 bases each). The V end was cut by 10 bases, the J end by 2 bases, with 15 bases between. This CDR3 contains 14 residues. The V gene's germline CDR1 is MNHEY and CDR2 SVGAGI. The CDR3, as DNA: TGTGCCACCTTCGGGCAGGGAGCCTACAATGAGCAGTTCTTC. It is translated as CATFGQGAYNEQFF.

The chain combines TRBV2 with TRBJ1-3; no firm D call. The CDR3 has 16 amino acids. The V gene lost 2 bases and the J gene lost 0 bases, with 11 bases spanning the gap. Germline V CDR1 and CDR2: SNHLY, FYNNEI. The CDR3 sequence is CASSEYVQISGNTIYF. CDR3 in DNA: TGTGCCAGCAGTGAATATGTACAAATCTCTGGAAACACCATATATTTT. Complete variable domain (other parts from reference TRBV2 and TRBJ1-3): EPEVTQTPSHQVTQMGQEVILRCVPISNHLYFYWYRQILGQKVEFLVSFYNNEISEKSEIFDDQFSVERPDGSNFTLKIRSTKLEDSAMYFCASSEYVQISGNTIYFGEGSWLTVV.

The CDR3 sequence: CASSPDRGQANTIYF. CDR3 in DNA: TGTGCCAGCAGCCCGGACAGGGGGCAAGCAAACACCATATATTTT. This chain connects TRBV6-5 to TRBJ1-3; 11 bases align to TRBD1. Germline CDR1 MNHEY, CDR2 SVGAGI. This CDR3 comprises 15 residues. With V trimmed by 6 bases and J by 6 bases, 7 bases remained unmatched.

The V gene is TRBV30, the J gene TRBJ2-3; possible D gene TRBD2, 5 bases. Germline assignment: CDR1 GTSNPN and CDR2 SVGIG (reference sequence). This CDR3 contains 15 residues. V lost 2 bases, J lost 1 base, and 13 bases lay in between. This chain's CDR3 is CAWSYQAGGTDTQYF. The DNA for the CDR3 is TGTGCCTGGAGTTATCAGGCCGGGGGCACAGATACGCAGTATTTT.

The rearrangement joins TRBV3-1 (or the pseudogene TRBV3-2) to TRBJ1-1, with unresolved D. The germline CDR1 and CDR2 sequences are LGHDT and YNNKEL (reference sequence). The V and J ends lost 4 bases and 0 bases respectively, with 9 bases between them. The CDR3 runs to 14 residues. In DNA, the CDR3 is TGTGCCAGCAGCCGCCGTTACCTGAACACTGAAGCTTTCTTT. Amino acids: CASSRRYLNTEAFF.

J is TRBJ2-1 and V is TRBV5-6, with D possibly TRBD2 on 5 matching bases. Trimming took 1 base from V and 5 from J, leaving 19 bases between them. This CDR3 region has 17 residues. Per the germline V gene, CDR1 is SGHDT and CDR2 is YYEEEE. CDR3 in amino acids: CASSLYGLAGLDNEQFF. CDR3 nucleotides: TGTGCCAGCAGCTTGTACGGACTCGCGGGTCTAGACAATGAGCAGTTCTTC.

The chain carries TRBV27 and TRBJ2-4; 7 bases agree with TRBD2. The V and J ends lost 5 bases and 5 bases, in that order; junction bases with no gene match: 12. Germline-derived CDR1 and CDR2 are MNHEY and SMNVEV (reference sequence). The CDR3 totals 16 residues. The DNA of the CDR3 is TGTGCCAGCAGTCCCATCGGGGGAGCGGGACAAAACATTCAGTACTTC. Translation: CASSPIGGAGQNIQYF.

The rearrangement links TRBV24-1 to TRBJ2-1; D possibly corresponds to TRBD1 (10 bases). Germline CDR1 reads KGHDR; CDR2 reads SFDVKD. With 3 bases removed from V and 4 bases from J, the gap between germline ends came to 27 bases. There are 20 residues in the CDR3. The CDR3 region is CATSDRRDRGPSGAYNEQFF. CDR3 nucleotides: TGTGCCACCAGTGATAGGCGGGACAGGGGCCCTAGCGGGGCATACAATGAGCAGTTCTTC.

The chain has TRBV28 and TRBJ2-5; a weak D match, TRBD2 (5 bases). Germline lookup yields CDR1 MDHEN and CDR2 SYDVKM. V was cut by 3 bases and J by 4 bases, with 12 bases left in between. The CDR3 contains 14 residues. CDR3 sequence reads: CASSFPGGRETQYF. In DNA, the CDR3 is TGTGCCAGCAGTTTCCCTGGAGGTCGAGAGACCCAGTACTTC. The whole variable domain, filled in from reference TRBV28 and TRBJ2-5, reads DVKVTQSSRYLVKRTGEKVFLECVQDMDHENMFWYRQDPGLGLRLIYFSYDVKMKEKGDIPEGYSVSREKKERFSLILESASTNQTSMYLCASSFPGGRETQYFGPGTRLLVL.

V is TRBV5-1 and J is TRBJ2-3; TRBD2 matches at 15 bases. CDR3 length: 17 residues. J gave up 0 bases and V 3 bases, and 2 bases lay outside the gene matches. Germline CDR1 SGHRS, CDR2 YFSETQ. The CDR3 protein is CASSYGTSGRSTDTQYF. The DNA for the CDR3 is TGCGCCAGCAGCTACGGGACTAGCGGGAGGAGCACAGATACGCAGTATTTT.